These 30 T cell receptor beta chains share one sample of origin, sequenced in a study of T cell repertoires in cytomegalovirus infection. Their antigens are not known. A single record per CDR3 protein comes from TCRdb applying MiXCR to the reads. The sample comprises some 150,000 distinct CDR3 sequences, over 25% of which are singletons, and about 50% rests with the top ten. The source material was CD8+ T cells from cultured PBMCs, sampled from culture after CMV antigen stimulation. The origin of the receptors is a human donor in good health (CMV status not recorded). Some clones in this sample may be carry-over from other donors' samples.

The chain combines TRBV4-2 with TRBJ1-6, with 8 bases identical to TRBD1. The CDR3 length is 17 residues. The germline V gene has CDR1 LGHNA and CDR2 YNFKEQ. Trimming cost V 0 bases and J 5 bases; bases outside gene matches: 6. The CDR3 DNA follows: TGTGCCAGCAGCCAAGAGGCCGCGACAGGGGATAATTCACCCCTCCACTTT. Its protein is CASSQEAATGDNSPLHF.

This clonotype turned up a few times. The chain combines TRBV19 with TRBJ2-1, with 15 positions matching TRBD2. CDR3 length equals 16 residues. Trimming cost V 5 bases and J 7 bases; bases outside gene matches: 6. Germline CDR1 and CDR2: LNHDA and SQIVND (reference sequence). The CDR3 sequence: CASSWTSGGARNEQFF. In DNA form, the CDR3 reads TGTGCCAGTAGTTGGACTAGCGGGGGGGCCCGGAATGAGCAGTTCTTC.

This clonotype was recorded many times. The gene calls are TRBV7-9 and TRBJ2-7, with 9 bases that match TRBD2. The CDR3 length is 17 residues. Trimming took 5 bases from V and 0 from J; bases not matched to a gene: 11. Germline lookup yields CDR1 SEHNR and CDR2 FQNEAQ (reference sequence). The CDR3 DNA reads TGTGCCAGCAGCCGCCTAATAGCGGGGGCCTCCTCCTACGAGCAGTACTTC. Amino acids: CASSRLIAGASSYEQYF.

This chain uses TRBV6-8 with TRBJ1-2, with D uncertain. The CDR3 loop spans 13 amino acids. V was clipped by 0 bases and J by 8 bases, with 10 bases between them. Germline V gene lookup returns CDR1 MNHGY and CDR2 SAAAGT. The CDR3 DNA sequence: TGTGCCAGCAGTTACTCGAACGGGTGGGGCTACACCTTC. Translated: CASSYSNGWGYTF.

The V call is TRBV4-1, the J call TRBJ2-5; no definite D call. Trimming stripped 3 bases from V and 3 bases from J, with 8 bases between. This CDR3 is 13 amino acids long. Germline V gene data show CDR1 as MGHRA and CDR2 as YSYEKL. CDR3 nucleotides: TGCGCCAGCAGCCAGGTGGTGGAAGAGACCCAGTACTTC. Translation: CASSQVVEETQYF.

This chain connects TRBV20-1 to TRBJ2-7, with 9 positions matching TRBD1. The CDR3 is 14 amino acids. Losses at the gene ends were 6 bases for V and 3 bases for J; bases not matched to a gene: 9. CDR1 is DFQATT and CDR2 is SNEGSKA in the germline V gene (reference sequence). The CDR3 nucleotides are TGCAGTGCGGCAGACAGGGACAGGGTCTACGAGCAGTACTTC. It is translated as CSAADRDRVYEQYF.

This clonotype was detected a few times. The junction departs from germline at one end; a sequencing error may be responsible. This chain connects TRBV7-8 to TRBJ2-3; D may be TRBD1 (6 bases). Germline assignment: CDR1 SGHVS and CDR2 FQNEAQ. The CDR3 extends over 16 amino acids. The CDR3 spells CASSLGQGWGTDTQYF. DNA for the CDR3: TGTGCCAGCAGTTTAGGCCAGGGGTGGGGCACAGATACGCAGTATTTT.

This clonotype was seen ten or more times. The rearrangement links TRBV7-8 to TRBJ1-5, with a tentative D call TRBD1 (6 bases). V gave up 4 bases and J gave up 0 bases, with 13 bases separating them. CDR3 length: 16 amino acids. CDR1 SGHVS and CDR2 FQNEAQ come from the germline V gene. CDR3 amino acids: CASSWSGGYSNQPQHF. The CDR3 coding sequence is TGTGCCAGCAGCTGGAGTGGGGGCTATAGCAATCAGCCCCAGCATTTT.

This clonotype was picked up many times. For the CDR3, the DNA is TGTGCCAGCAGCGAAGGGACTCGGGCCACTGAAGCTTTCTTT. This sequence encodes CASSEGTRATEAFF. This sequence joins TRBV11-2 and TRBJ1-1; tentative D call: TRBD1 (5 bases). There are 14 residues in the CDR3. Germline V gene lookup returns CDR1 SGHAT and CDR2 FQNNGV. Deletions cut 5 bases from V and 4 bases from J, with 14 bases between.

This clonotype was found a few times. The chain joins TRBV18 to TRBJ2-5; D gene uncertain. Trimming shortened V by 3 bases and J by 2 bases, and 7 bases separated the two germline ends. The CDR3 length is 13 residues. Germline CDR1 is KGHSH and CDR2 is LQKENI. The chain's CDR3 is CASSPPDQETQYF. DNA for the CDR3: TGTGCCAGCTCACCGCCGGATCAAGAGACCCAGTACTTC.

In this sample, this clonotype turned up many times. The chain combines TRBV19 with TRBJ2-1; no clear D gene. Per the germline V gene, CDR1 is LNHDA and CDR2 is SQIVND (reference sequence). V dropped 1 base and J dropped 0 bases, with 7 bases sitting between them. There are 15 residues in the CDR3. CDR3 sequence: CASSIGLRSYNEQFF. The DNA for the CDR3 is TGTGCCAGTAGTATAGGACTCCGCTCCTACAATGAGCAGTTCTTC.

The CDR3 reads CASSGIPYEQYF. Written as DNA, the CDR3 is TGTGCCAGCAGTGGGATCCCCTACGAGCAGTACTTC. The rearrangement uses TRBV2 and TRBJ2-7; D is undetermined. Trimming left V 4 bases short and J 2 bases short, with 6 bases between. CDR1 and CDR2 from the germline V gene are SNHLY and FYNNEI. The CDR3 loop spans 12 amino acids.

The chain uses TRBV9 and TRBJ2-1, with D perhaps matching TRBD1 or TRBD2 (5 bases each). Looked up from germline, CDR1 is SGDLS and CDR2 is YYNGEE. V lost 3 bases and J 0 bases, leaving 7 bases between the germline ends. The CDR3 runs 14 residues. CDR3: CASSGGPSYNEQFF. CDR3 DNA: TGTGCCAGCAGCGGGGGACCCTCCTACAATGAGCAGTTCTTC.

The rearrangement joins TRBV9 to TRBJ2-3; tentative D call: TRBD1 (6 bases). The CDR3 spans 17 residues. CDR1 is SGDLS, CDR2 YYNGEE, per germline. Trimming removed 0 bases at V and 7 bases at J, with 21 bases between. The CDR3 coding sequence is TGTGCCAGCAGCGTAGGAGCACAGGGCGGCACTCTAAATACGCAGTATTTT. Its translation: CASSVGAQGGTLNTQYF.

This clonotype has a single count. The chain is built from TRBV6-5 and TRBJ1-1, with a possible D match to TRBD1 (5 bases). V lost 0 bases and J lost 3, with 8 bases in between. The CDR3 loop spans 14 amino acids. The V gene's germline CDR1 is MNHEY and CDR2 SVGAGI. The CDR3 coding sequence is TGTGCCAGCAGTTACTCATTCAGGGACACTGAAGCTTTCTTT. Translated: CASSYSFRDTEAFF.

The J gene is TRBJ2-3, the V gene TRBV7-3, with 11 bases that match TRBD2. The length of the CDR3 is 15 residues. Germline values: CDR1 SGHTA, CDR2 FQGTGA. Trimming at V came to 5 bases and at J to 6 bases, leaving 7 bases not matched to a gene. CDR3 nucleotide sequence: TGTGCCAGCAGCATGACTAGCGGGGTTGCCGATACGCAGTATTTT. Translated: CASSMTSGVADTQYF.

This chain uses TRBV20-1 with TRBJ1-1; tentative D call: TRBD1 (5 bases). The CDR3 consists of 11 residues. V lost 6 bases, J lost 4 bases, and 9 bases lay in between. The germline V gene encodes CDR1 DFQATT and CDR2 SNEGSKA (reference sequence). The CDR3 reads CSADDSTEAFF. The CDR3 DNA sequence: TGCAGTGCCGATGACAGCACTGAAGCTTTCTTT.

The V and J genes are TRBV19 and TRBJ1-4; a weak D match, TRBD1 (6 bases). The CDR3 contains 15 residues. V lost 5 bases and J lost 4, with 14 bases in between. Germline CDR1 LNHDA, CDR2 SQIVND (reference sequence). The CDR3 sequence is CASSAEGHINEKLFF. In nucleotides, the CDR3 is TGTGCCAGTAGTGCCGAGGGACACATTAATGAAAAACTGTTTTTT.

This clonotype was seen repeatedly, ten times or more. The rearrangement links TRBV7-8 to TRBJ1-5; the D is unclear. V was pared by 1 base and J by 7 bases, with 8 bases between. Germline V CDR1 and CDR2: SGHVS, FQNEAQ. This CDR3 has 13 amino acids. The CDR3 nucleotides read TGTGCCAGCAGCTTAGGATCACCCCAGCCCCAGCATTTT. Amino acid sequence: CASSLGSPQPQHF.

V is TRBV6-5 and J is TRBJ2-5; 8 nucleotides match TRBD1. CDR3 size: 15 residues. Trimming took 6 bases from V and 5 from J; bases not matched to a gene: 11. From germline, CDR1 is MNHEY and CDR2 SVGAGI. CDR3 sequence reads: CASRADRGTLETQYF. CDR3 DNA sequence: TGTGCCAGCAGAGCTGACAGGGGAACGCTGGAGACCCAGTACTTC.

In DNA form, the CDR3 reads TGTGCCAGCAGCTTGGACAGGGGCTACAATGAGCAGTTCTTC. Translated: CASSLDRGYNEQFF. The rearrangement links TRBV7-6 to TRBJ2-1; 9 nucleotides match TRBD1. This CDR3 contains 14 residues. Trimming at V came to 3 bases and at J to 3 bases, leaving 0 bases not matched to a gene. Germline CDR1 and CDR2: SGHVS and FNYEAQ.

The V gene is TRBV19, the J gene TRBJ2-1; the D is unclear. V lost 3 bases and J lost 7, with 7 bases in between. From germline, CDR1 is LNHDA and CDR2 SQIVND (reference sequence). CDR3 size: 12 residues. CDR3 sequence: CASSIGVNEQFF. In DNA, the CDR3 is TGTGCCAGTAGTATCGGTGTTAATGAGCAGTTCTTC.

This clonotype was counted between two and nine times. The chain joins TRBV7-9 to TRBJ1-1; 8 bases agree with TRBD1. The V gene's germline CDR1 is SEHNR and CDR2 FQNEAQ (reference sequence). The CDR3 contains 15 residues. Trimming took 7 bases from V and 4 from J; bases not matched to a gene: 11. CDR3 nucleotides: TGTGCCAGCACCGGGGGGGGCAGGGGGCCCACTGAAGCTTTCTTT. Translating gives CASTGGGRGPTEAFF.

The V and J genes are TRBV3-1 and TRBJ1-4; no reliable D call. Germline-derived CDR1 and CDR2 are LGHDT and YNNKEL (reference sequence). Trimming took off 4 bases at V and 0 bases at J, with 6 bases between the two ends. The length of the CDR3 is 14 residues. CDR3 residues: CASSPLATNEKLFF. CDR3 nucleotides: TGTGCCAGCAGCCCCCTTGCAACTAATGAAAAACTGTTTTTT.

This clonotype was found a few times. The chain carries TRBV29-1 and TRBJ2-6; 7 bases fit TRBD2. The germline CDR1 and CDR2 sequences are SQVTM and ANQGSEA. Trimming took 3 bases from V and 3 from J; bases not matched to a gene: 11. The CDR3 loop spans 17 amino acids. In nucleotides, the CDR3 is TGCAGCGTTGAGGGGGACCGCGGGGGAATTGGGGCCAACGTCCTGACTTTC. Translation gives CSVEGDRGGIGANVLTF.

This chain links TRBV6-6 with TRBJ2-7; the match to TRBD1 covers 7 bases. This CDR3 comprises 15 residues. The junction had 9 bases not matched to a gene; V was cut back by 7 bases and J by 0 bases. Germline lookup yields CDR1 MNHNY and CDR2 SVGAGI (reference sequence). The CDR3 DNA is TGTGCCAGCAACCCGACAGGGACCAGCTCCTACGAGCAGTACTTC. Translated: CASNPTGTSSYEQYF.

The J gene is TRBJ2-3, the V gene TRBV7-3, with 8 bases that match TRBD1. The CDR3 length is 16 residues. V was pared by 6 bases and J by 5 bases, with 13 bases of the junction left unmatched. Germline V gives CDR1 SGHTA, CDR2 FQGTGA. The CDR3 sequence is CASSSTGGPTLDTQYF. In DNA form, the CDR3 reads TGTGCCAGCAGTTCTACAGGGGGGCCAACATTAGATACGCAGTATTTT.

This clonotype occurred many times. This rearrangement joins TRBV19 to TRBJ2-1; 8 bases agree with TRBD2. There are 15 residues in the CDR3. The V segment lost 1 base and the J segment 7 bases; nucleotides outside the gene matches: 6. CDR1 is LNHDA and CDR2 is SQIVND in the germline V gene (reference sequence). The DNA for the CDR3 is TGTGCCAGTAGTATAGGGGCCGGGGGGGGAAATGAGCAGTTCTTC. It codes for CASSIGAGGGNEQFF.

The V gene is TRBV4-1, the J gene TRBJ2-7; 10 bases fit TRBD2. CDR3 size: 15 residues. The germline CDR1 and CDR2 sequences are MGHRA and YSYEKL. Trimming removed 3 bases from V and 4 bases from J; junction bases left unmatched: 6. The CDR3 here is CASSQLSGGAYEQYF. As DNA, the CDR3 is TGCGCCAGCAGCCAGCTCAGCGGGGGGGCGTACGAGCAGTACTTC.

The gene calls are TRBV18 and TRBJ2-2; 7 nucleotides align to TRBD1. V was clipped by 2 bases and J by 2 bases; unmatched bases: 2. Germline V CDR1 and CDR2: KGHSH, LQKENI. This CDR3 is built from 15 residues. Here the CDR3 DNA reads TGTGCCAGCTCACCAAGGGACAGTAACACCGGGGAGCTGTTTTTT. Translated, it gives CASSPRDSNTGELFF.